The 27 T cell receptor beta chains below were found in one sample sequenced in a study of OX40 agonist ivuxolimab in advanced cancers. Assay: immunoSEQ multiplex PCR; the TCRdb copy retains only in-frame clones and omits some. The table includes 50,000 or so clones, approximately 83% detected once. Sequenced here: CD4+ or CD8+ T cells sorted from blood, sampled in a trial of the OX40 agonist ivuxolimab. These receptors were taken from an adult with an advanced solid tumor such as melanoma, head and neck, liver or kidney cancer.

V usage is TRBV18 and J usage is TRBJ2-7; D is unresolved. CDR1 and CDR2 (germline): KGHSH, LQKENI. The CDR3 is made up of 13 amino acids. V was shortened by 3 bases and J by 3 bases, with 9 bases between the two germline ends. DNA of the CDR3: TGTGCCAGCTCACCCGATCGTTTCTACGAGCAGTACTTC. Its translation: CASSPDRFYEQYF.

CDR3: CASSQSGSPGGANTEAFF. For the CDR3, the DNA is TGCGCCAGCAGCCAGAGCGGTTCCCCAGGTGGCGCGAACACTGAAGCTTTCTTT. J is TRBJ1-1 and V is TRBV4-1; D is unclear. In germline, CDR1 is MGHRA, CDR2 YSYEKL. The CDR3 runs to 18 residues. The ends were cut back, 3 bases at V and 1 base at J, with 21 bases in the middle.

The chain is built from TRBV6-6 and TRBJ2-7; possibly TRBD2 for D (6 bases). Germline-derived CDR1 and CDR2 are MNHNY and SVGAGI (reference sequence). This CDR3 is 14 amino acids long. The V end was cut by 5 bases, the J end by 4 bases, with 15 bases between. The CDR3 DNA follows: TGTGCCAGCAGTCACCGCGGGGACTCTTACGAGCAGTACTTC. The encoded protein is CASSHRGDSYEQYF.

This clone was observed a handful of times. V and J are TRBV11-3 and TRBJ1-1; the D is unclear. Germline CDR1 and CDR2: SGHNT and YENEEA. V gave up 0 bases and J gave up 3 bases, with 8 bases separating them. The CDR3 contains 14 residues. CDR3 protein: CASSLDGQYTEAFF. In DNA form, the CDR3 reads TGTGCCAGCAGCTTAGATGGGCAGTACACTGAAGCTTTCTTT.

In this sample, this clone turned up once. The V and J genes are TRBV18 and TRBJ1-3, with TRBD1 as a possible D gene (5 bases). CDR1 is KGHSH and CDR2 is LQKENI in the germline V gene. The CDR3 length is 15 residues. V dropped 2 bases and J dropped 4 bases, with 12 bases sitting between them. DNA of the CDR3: TGTGCCAGCTCACCAGGGGCCCAGGTCGGAAACACCATATATTTT. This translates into CASSPGAQVGNTIYF.

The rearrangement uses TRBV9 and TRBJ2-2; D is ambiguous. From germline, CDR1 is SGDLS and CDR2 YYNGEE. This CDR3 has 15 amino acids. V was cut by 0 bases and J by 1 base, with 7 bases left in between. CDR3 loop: CASSVGTVNTGELFF. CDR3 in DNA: TGTGCCAGCAGCGTAGGGACGGTGAACACCGGGGAGCTGTTTTTT.

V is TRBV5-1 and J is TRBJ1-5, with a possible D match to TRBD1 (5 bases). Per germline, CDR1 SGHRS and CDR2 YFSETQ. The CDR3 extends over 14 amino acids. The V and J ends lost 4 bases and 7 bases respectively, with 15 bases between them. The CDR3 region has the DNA TGCGCCAGCAGCCCGTCGGGGGGTAGACAGCCCCAGCATTTT. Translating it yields CASSPSGGRQPQHF.

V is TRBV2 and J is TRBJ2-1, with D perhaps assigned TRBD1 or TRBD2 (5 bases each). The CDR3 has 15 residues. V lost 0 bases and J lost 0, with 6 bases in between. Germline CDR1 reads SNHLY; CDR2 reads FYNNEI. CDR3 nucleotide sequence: TGTGCCAGCAGTGAAGCGAGGGGCTCCTACAATGAGCAGTTCTTC. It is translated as CASSEARGSYNEQFF.

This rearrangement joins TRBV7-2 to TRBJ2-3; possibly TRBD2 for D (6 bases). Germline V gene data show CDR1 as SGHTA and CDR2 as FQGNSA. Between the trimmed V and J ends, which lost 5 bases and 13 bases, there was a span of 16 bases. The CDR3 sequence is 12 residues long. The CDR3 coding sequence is TGTGCCAGCAGCCCTGGGTCCGGGACTGAGTATTTT. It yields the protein CASSPGSGTEYF.

The CDR3 DNA is TGTGCCAGCAGTGGGGACAGGGTGAGAAACTATGGCTACACCTTC. This sequence encodes CASSGDRVRNYGYTF. V is TRBV6-1 and J is TRBJ1-2, with 9 bases identical to TRBD1. The length of the CDR3 is 15 residues. CDR1 and CDR2 from the germline V gene are MNHNS and SASEGT. V dropped 4 bases and J dropped 2; count of bases not matched to a gene: 5.

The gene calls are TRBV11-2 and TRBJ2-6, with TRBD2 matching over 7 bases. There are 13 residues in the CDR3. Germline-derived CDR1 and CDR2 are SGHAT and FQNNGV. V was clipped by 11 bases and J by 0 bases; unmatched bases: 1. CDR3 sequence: CAGGGSGANVLTF. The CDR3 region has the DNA TGTGCCGGCGGGGGCTCTGGGGCCAACGTCCTGACTTTC.

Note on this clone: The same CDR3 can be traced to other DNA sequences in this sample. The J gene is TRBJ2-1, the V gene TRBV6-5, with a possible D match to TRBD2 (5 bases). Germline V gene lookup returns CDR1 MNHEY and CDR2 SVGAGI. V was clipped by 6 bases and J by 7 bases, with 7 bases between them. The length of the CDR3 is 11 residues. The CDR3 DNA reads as TGTGCCAGCAGAGACTATAATGAGCAGTTCTTC. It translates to CASRDYNEQFF.

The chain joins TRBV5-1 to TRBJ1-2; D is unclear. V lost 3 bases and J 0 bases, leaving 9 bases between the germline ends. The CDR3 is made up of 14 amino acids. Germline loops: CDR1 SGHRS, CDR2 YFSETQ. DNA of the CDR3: TGCGCCAGCAGCTCAACTGTTACTAACTATGGCTACACCTTC. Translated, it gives CASSSTVTNYGYTF.

The DNA of the CDR3 is TGTGCCTGGAAGGGCCCAAATCAGCCCCAGCATTTT. It is translated as CAWKGPNQPQHF. This chain uses TRBV30 with TRBJ1-5, with D uncertain. V was cut by 4 bases and J by 4 bases, with 8 bases left in between. Looked up from germline, CDR1 is GTSNPN and CDR2 is SVGIG (reference sequence). The CDR3 is made up of 12 amino acids. Filled out from reference TRBV30 and TRBJ1-5, the complete variable domain reads SQTIHQWPATLVQPVGSPLSLECTVEGTSNPNLYWYRQAAGRGLQLLFYSVGIGQISSEVPQNLSASRPQDRQFILSSKKLLLSDSGFYLCAWKGPNQPQHFGDGTRLSIL.

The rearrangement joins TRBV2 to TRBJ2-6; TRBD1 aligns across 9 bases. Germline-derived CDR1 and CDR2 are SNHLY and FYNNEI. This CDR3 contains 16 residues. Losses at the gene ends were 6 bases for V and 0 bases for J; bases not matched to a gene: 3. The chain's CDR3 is CASRTGGTSGANVLTF. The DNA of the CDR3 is TGTGCCAGCAGGACAGGGGGAACCTCTGGGGCCAACGTCCTGACTTTC.

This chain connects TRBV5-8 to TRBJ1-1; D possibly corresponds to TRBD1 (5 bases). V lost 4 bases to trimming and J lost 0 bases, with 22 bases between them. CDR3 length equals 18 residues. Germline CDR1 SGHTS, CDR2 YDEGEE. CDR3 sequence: CASSITRAAIPMNTEAFF. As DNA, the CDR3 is TGTGCCAGCAGCATTACCAGGGCCGCTATACCCATGAACACTGAAGCTTTCTTT.

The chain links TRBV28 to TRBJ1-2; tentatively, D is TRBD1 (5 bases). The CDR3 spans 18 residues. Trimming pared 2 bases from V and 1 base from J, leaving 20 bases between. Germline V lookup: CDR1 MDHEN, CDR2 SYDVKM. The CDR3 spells CASSLIGPPGGVNYGYTF. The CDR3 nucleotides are TGTGCCAGCAGTTTAATAGGCCCGCCGGGGGGAGTTAACTATGGCTACACCTTC.

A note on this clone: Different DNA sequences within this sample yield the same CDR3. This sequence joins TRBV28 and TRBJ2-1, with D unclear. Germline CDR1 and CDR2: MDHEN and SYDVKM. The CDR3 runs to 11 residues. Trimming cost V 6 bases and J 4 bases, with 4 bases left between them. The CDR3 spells CASSGYNEQFF. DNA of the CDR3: TGTGCCAGCAGCGGTTACAATGAGCAGTTCTTC.

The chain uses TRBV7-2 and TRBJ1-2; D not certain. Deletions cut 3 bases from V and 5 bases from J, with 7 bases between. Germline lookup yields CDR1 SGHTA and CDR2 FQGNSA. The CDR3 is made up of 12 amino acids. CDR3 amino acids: CASSFGQYGYTF. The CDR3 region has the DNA TGTGCCAGCAGCTTCGGGCAGTATGGCTACACCTTC. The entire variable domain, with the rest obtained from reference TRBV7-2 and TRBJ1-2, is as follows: GAGVSQSPSNKVTEKGKDVELRCDPISGHTALYWYRQSLGQGLEFLIYFQGNSAPDKSGLPSDRFSAERTGGSVSTLTIQRTQQEDSAVYLCASSFGQYGYTFGSGTRLTVV.

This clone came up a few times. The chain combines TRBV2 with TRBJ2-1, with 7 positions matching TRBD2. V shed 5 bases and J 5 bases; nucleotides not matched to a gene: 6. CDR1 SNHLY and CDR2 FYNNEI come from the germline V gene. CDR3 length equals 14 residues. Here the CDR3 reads CASSLAGVNNEQFF. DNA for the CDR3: TGTGCCAGCAGTTTGGCGGGAGTGAACAATGAGCAGTTCTTC. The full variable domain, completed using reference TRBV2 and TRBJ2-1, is EPEVTQTPSHQVTQMGQEVILRCVPISNHLYFYWYRQILGQKVEFLVSFYNNEISEKSEIFDDQFSVERPDGSNFTLKIRSTKLEDSAMYFCASSLAGVNNEQFFGPGTRLTVL.

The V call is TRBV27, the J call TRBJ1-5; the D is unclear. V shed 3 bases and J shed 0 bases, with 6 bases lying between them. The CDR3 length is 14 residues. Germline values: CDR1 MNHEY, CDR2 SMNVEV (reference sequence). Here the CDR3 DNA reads TGTGCCAGCAGTTTGGGTTATAGCAATCAGCCCCAGCATTTT. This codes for CASSLGYSNQPQHF.

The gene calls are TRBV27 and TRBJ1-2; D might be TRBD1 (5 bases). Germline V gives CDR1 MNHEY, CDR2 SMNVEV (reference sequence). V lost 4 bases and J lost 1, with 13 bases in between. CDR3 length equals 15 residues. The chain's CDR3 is CASSSARGNNYGYTF. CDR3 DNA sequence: TGTGCCAGCAGTTCGGCGCGGGGCAATAACTATGGCTACACCTTC.

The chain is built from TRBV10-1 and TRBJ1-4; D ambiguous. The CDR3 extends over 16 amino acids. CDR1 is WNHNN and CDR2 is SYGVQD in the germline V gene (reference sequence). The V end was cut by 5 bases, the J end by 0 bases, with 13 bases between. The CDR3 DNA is TGCGCCAGCAGTCCAGAAAGGGCGACAACTAATGAAAAACTGTTTTTT. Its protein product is CASSPERATTNEKLFF.

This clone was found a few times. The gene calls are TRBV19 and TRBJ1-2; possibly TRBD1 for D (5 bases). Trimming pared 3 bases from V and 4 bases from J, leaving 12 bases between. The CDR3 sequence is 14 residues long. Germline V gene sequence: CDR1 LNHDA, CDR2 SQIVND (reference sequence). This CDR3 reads CASSIATGGYGYTF. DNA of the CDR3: TGTGCCAGTAGTATTGCCACGGGGGGCTATGGCTACACCTTC.

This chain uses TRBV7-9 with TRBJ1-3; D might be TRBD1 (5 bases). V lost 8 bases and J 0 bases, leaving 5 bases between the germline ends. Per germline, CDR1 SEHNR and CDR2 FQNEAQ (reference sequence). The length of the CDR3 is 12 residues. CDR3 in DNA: TGTGCCAGCGACAGCTCTGGAAACACCATATATTTT. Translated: CASDSSGNTIYF. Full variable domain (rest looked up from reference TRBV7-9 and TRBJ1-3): DTGVSQNPRHKITKRGQNVTFRCDPISEHNRLYWYRQTLGQGPEFLTYFQNEAQLEKSRLLSDRFSAERPKGSFSTLEIQRTEQGDSAMYLCASDSSGNTIYFGEGSWLTVV.

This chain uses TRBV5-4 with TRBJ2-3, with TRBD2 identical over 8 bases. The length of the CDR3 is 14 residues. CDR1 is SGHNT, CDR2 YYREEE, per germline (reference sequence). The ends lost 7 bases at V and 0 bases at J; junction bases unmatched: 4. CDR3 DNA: TGTGCCAGCGTTGCGGGGGGAAGCACAGATACGCAGTATTTT. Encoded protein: CASVAGGSTDTQYF.

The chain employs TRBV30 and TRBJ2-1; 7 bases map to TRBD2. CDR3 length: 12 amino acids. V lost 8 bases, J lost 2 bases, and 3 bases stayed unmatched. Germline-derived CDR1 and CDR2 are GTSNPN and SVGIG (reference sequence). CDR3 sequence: CASGLAYNEQFF. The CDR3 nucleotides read TGTGCCAGTGGACTAGCCTACAATGAGCAGTTCTTC.